This TCR beta chain comes out of a study of cytotoxic CD8 clonotypes in ibrutinib-treated CLL. Study-level background: Responses comprised about 24 partial and 2 complete; at median roughly 70 months, about 15 remained remitted and roughly twelve progressed. Response samples followed a median around 11 months of treatment, range 6 to 36. Study results and limitations: Sampling of sustained-remission and progressing patients occurred at differing times. Clonality, elevated at ibrutinib response, dropped back toward baseline at progression.

Germline CDR1 reads SGHDN; CDR2 reads FVKESK. V lost 6 bases and J 2 bases, leaving 20 bases between the germline ends. The CDR3 totals 16 residues. Sequencing used immunoSEQ multiplex PCR; TCRdb keeps in-frame clones, though not all of them. The sample has roughly 200,000 clones; about four fifths are singletons. Concerning this clone: The antigen is unknown.

The chain carries TRBV14 and TRBJ2-7; D is possibly TRBD2 (6 bases). This sequence originates from a human donor with chronic lymphocytic leukemia. Specimen: PBMCs, collected after 12 months of ibrutinib treatment. CDR3 loop: CASSPFVGGLAYEQYF. CDR3 nucleotide sequence: TGTGCCAGCAGTCCTTTTGTGGGGGGACTCGCCTACGAGCAGTACTTC.